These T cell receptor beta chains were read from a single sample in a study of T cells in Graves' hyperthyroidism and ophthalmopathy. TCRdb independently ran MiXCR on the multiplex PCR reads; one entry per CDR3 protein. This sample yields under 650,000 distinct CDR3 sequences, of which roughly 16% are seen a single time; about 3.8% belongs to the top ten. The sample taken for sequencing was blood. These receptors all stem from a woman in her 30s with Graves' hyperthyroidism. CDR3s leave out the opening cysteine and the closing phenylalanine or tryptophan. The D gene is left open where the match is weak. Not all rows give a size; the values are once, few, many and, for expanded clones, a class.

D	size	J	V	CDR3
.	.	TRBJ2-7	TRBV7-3	ASSLTAARADEQY
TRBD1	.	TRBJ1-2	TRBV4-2	ASSQNAGTGKKGYT
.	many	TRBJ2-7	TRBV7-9	ASSPPTEWYEQY
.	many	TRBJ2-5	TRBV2	ASSLQGTETQY
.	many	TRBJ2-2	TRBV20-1	SANVANTGELF
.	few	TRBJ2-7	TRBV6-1	ASSEDGDFPYEQY
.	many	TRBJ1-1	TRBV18	ASSPREGNTEAF
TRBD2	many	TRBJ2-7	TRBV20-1	SATLAGGPSYEQY
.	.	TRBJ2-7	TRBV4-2	ASSPYHSDGFFGEQY
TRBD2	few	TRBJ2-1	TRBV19	ASSMGLNEQF
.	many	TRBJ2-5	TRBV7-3	ASSRRSQETQY
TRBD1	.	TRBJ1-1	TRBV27	ASRPGQGRPEAF
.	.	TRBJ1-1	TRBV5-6	ASSGNLLEAF
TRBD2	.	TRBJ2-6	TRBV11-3	ASSLRGLAGAGANVLT
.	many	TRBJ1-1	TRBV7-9	ASSFLRGNTEAF
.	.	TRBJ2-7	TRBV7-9	ASSLDLWGEQY
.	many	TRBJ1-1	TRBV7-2	ASSLHLGLRAEAF
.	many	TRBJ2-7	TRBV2	ASHPPADSYEQY
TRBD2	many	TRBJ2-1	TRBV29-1	SVGADGRANEQF
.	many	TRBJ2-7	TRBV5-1	ASSLERRVAGEQY
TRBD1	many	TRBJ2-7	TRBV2	ASIPDRGYEQY
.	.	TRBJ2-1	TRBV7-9	ASSSVGGTNNEQF
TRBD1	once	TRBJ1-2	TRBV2	ASSEMDRIHYT
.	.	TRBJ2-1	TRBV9	ASSVALNNEQF
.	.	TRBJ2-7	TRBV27	ASSKDRSPYYEQY
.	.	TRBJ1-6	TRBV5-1	ASSHGTGNSPLH
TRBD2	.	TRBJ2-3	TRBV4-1	ASSQDGLAGTDTQY
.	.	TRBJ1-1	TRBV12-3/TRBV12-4	ASSYPLQGFAVTEAF
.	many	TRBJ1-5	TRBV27	ASSLGAYSNQPQH
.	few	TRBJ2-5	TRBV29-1	SVQQGVETQY
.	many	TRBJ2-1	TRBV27	ASKGVADTREQF
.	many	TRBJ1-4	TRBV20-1	SAREGPPQSKLF
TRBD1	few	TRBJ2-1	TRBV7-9	ASSRDRVRYNEQF
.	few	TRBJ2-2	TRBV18	ASSPIQRNTGELF
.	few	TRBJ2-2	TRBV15	ATSRDSPGALAGTGELF
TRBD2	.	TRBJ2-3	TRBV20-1	SRLAGVSDTQY
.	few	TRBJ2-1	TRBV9	ASSVPALGEGGYNEQF
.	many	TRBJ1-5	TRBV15	ATSSGRVFGQPQH
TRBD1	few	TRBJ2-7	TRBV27	ASSSPRDRVTYEQY
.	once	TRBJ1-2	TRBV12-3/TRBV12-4	ASSFGLGGYT
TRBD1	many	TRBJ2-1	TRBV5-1	ASSLDPGGNEQF
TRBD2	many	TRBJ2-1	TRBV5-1	ASSFGGRDNEQF
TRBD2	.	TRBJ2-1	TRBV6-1	ASSSDRTSTLHNEQF
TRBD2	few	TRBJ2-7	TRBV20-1	SAGDPSGVSYEQY
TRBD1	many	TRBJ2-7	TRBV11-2	ASRSLRRDRKYEQY
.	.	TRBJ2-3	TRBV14	ASSHMRTASTDTQY
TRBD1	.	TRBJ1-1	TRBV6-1	ASHTGVNTEAF
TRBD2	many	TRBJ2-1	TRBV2	ASGGGGTYNEQF
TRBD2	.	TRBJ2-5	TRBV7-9	ASNPSGQETQY
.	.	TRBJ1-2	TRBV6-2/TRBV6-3	ASSSVGANYGYT
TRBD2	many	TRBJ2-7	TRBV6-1	ASSEAALAGGAYEQY
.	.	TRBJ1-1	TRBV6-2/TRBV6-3	ASSYQRYTDAF